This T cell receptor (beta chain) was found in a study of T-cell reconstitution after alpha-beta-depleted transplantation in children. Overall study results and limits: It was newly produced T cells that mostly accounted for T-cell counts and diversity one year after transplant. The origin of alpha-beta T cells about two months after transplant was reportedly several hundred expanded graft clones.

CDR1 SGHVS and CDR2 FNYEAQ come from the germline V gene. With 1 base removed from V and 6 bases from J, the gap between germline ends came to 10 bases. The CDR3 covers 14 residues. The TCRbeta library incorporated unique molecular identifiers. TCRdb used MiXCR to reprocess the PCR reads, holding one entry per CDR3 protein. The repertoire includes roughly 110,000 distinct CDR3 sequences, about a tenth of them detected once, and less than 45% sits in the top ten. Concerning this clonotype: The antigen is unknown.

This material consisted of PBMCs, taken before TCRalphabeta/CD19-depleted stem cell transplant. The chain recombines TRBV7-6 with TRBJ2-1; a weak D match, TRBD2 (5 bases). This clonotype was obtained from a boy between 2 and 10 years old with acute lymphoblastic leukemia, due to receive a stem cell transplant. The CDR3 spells CASSLVFAGNEQFF. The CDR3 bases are TGTGCCAGCAGCTTAGTTTTCGCGGGCAATGAGCAGTTCTTC.